One sample yielded the 5 T cell receptor beta chains listed below, sequenced in a study of Graves' ophthalmopathy and Graves' hyperthyroidism. From RNA, the CDR3 regions of TCR beta chains were amplified and sequenced. An opening RT-PCR round employed HTBI primers and preceded a second-round multiplex PCR. TCRdb used MiXCR to reprocess the multiplex PCR reads, holding one entry per CDR3 protein. Seen here are about 210,000 distinct CDR3 sequences, roughly 29% observed once, and the top ten hold about 9.3%. Sequencing was performed on peripheral blood. The receptors originated from a man aged 50 to 59 with Graves' ophthalmopathy.

This clonotype occurred many times. This may come from a read error, since a much larger clone is one base off. The rearrangement uses TRBV6-1 and TRBJ2-5; the D is unclear. The CDR3 loop spans 13 amino acids. Germline CDR1 MNHNS, CDR2 SASEGT. CDR3 bases: TGTGCCAGCAGTGAAGCCTCCCAAGGGACCCAGTACTTC. Translating gives CASSEASQGTQYF.

Only one count was recorded for this clonotype. The chain recombines TRBV6-2 or TRBV6-3 with TRBJ2-7; D remains ambiguous. There are 15 residues in the CDR3. The V gene's germline CDR1 is MNHEY and CDR2 SVGEGT. The ends were cut back, 6 bases at V and 0 bases at J, with 15 bases in the middle. The CDR3 DNA follows: TGTGCCAGCAGACCTCCGGGCCCGAGCTCCTACGAGCAGTACTTC. The encoded protein is CASRPPGPSSYEQYF.

This clonotype was observed many times. V is TRBV3-1 and J is TRBJ1-1; D is undetermined. Deletions cut 1 base from V and 7 bases from J, with 4 bases between. The germline CDR1 and CDR2 sequences are LGHDT and YNNKEL (reference sequence). This CDR3 has 11 amino acids. CDR3 coding DNA: TGTGCCAGCAGCCAAGCAGGTGAAGCTTTCTTT. Its translation: CASSQAGEAFF.

The chain couples TRBV20-1 to TRBJ2-5; tentative D call: TRBD2 (6 bases). CDR3 length: 10 amino acids. Germline V gene lookup returns CDR1 DFQATT and CDR2 SNEGSKA (reference sequence). DNA for the CDR3: TGCAGACCGGGAGACGAGACCCAGTACTTC. This encodes CRPGDETQYF.

This chain uses TRBV10-2 with TRBJ1-5; D is unclear. Germline CDR1 and CDR2: WSHSY and SAAADI. V gave up 1 base and J gave up 3 bases, with 7 bases separating them. This CDR3 spans 14 amino acids. The CDR3: CASSEYSYNQPQHF. The CDR3 region has the DNA TGCGCCAGCAGTGAGTATAGTTACAATCAGCCCCAGCATTTT.